Following are 18 T cell receptor beta chains from one sample sequenced in a study of shared clonotypes between healthy human individuals (dated by TCRdb to the early 2020s). Libraries came from the immunoSEQ multiplex PCR assay. This is the immuneACCESS table as TCRdb keeps it, with only in-frame sequences that have V and J called. A part of the clones is gone; compared with another copy, unresolved V genes explain less than half, and the rest is unexplained. For this sample there are some 1.5 million clones; around 97% appear just once. In total, the top ten clones hold over 1% of the sample. Material for sequencing was naive CD4+ T cells sorted from blood. The cell subset or site label here, explained by the study, means: CD45RA+ positively selected. The origin of the receptors is a man aged 30 to 39 in good health.

J is TRBJ2-3 and V is TRBV5-1, with D possibly matching TRBD1 (5 bases). This CDR3 is 14 amino acids long. Trimming took off 3 bases at V and 6 bases at J, with 14 bases between the two ends. Per the germline V gene, CDR1 is SGHRS and CDR2 is YFSETQ. CDR3 nucleotides: TGCGCCAGCAGCTCGGCAGGGCTACTGGATACGCAGTATTTT. Amino acids: CASSSAGLLDTQYF. Looking up the rest from reference TRBV5-1 and TRBJ2-3 gives the full variable domain: KAGVTQTPRYLIKTRGQQVTLSCSPISGHRSVSWYQQTPGQGLQFLFEYFSETQRNKGNFPGRFSGRQFSNSRSEMNVSTLELGDSALYLCASSSAGLLDTQYFGPGTRLTVL.

The gene calls are TRBV15 and TRBJ1-1, with 10 nucleotides matching TRBD1. The CDR3 length is 14 residues. From germline, CDR1 is LNHNV and CDR2 YYDKDF (reference sequence). With 1 base clipped from V and 7 bases from J, the junction kept 3 bases outside the gene matches. In nucleotides, the CDR3 is TGTGCCACCAGCAGAGGGGACAGGGGTGTTGAAGCTTTCTTT. Its translation is CATSRGDRGVEAFF.

The chain couples TRBV28 to TRBJ1-1; D is uncertain. The V and J ends lost 4 bases and 1 base respectively, with 16 bases between them. The CDR3 totals 16 residues. Per the germline V gene, CDR1 is MDHEN and CDR2 is SYDVKM. The CDR3 DNA is TGTGCCAGCAGTTCACAACCCCTCCGGACGAACACTGAAGCTTTCTTT. It translates to CASSSQPLRTNTEAFF.

Note on this clone: Within the sample, other DNA sequences also encode this same CDR3. The chain joins TRBV14 to TRBJ2-3; D ambiguous. In germline, CDR1 is SGHDN, CDR2 FVKESK. The CDR3 is 12 residues long. The V end was cut by 4 bases, the J end by 5 bases, with 7 bases between. The CDR3 sequence: CASSRGRDTQYF. The CDR3 nucleotides read TGTGCCAGCAGCCGGGGTCGAGATACGCAGTATTTT.

This clone showed up just once. J is TRBJ2-1 and V is TRBV5-1, with D perhaps TRBD2 (5 bases). V was shortened by 0 bases and J by 2 bases, with 12 bases between the two germline ends. Germline CDR1 SGHRS, CDR2 YFSETQ. The CDR3 has 16 amino acids. The CDR3 DNA is TGCGCCAGCAGCTTGGGCGCCCCCGGGACCTACAATGAGCAGTTCTTC. It yields the protein CASSLGAPGTYNEQFF.

V and J are TRBV28 and TRBJ2-4, with D perhaps matching TRBD1 (5 bases). V was shortened by 8 bases and J by 6 bases, with 11 bases between the two germline ends. The CDR3 runs 12 residues. Germline V CDR1 and CDR2: MDHEN, SYDVKM. CDR3 DNA sequence: TGTGCCAGCGAAGGGGTGGGAAACATTCAGTACTTC. Its translation: CASEGVGNIQYF.

This sequence joins TRBV2 and TRBJ2-4; D is unresolved. CDR1 is SNHLY, CDR2 FYNNEI, per germline. Trimming took off 3 bases at V and 4 bases at J, with 16 bases between the two ends. CDR3 length: 16 amino acids. As DNA, the CDR3 is TGTGCCAGCAGTGATTTGGCCCTAGGCCCAAAAAACATTCAGTACTTC. Amino acids: CASSDLALGPKNIQYF.

The chain has TRBV19 and TRBJ2-1; D unresolved. The CDR3 contains 14 residues. The V and J ends lost 10 bases and 9 bases respectively, with 22 bases between them. Germline assignment: CDR1 LNHDA and CDR2 SQIVND (reference sequence). CDR3: CATQPDSWGSEQFF. For the CDR3, the DNA is TGTGCCACCCAACCAGACTCCTGGGGAAGTGAGCAGTTCTTC. Full variable domain (remainder filled in from reference TRBV19 and TRBJ2-1): DGGITQSPKYLFRKEGQNVTLSCEQNLNHDAMYWYRQDPGQGLRLIYYSQIVNDFQKGDIAEGYSVSREKKESFPLTVTSAQKNPTAFYLCATQPDSWGSEQFFGPGTRLTVL.

The rearrangement links TRBV28 to TRBJ2-6; TRBD1 agrees at 8 bases. V lost 11 bases, J lost 1 base, and 4 bases stayed unmatched. The CDR3 totals 14 residues. Germline V gene sequence: CDR1 MDHEN, CDR2 SYDVKM. CDR3 region: CAARQGSGANVLTF. DNA of the CDR3: TGTGCCGCGAGACAGGGGTCTGGGGCCAACGTCCTGACTTTC.

This chain uses TRBV30 with TRBJ2-7, with D unresolved. The ends were cut back, 4 bases at V and 7 bases at J, with 23 bases in the middle. Germline CDR1 is GTSNPN and CDR2 is SVGIG (reference sequence). The CDR3 totals 15 residues. The CDR3 loop is CAWTPHFSVIIEQYF. For the CDR3, the DNA is TGTGCCTGGACCCCCCACTTTTCAGTTATTATTGAGCAGTACTTC.

Notes on this clone: This sample includes further DNA sequences coding for the same CDR3. This sequence joins TRBV18 and TRBJ2-5; 10 positions match TRBD2. The ends lost 6 bases at V and 2 bases at J; junction bases unmatched: 9. The CDR3 spans 16 residues. The germline CDR1 and CDR2 sequences are KGHSH and LQKENI. Written as DNA, the CDR3 is TGTGCCAGCTCGCCCCTAGCGGGAGCCCCACAAGAGACCCAGTACTTC. It is translated as CASSPLAGAPQETQYF.

A remark on this clone: In the same sample, other DNA sequences code for this CDR3. The chain couples TRBV5-6 to TRBJ1-5, with D uncertain. This CDR3 is 12 amino acids long. Per germline, CDR1 SGHDT and CDR2 YYEEEE. V shed 0 bases and J shed 3 bases, with 1 base lying between them. CDR3 amino acids: CASSLANQPQHF. Here the CDR3 DNA reads TGTGCCAGCAGCTTGGCCAATCAGCCCCAGCATTTT.

As DNA, the CDR3 is TGTGCCAGCAGCCTGGGGCCCCATGCAACTAATGAAAAACTGTTTTTT. This encodes CASSLGPHATNEKLFF. The chain has TRBV9 and TRBJ1-4; a weak D match, TRBD1 (5 bases). V was pared by 4 bases and J by 0 bases, with 13 bases between. This CDR3 contains 16 residues. The germline V gene has CDR1 SGDLS and CDR2 YYNGEE.

V gene TRBV9 combines with J gene TRBJ2-2, with a tentative D call TRBD2 (5 bases). Deletions cut 5 bases from V and 2 bases from J, with 13 bases between. Looked up from germline, CDR1 is SGDLS and CDR2 is YYNGEE. There are 15 residues in the CDR3. The CDR3 DNA reads TGTGCCAGCAGTAGCCGCGGGCTTAACACCGGGGAGCTGTTTTTT. Amino acid sequence: CASSSRGLNTGELFF.

The rearrangement uses TRBV4-3 and TRBJ2-2; D gene uncertain. Germline CDR1 reads LGHNA; CDR2 reads YSLEER. V shed 3 bases and J shed 0 bases, with 2 bases lying between them. This CDR3 region has 13 residues. CDR3 in DNA: TGCGCCAGCAGCCAGACGAACACCGGGGAGCTGTTTTTT. This encodes CASSQTNTGELFF.

V gene TRBV2 combines with J gene TRBJ2-3, with D tentatively TRBD1 (6 bases). V was pared by 6 bases and J by 6 bases, with 28 bases between. The CDR3 has 18 amino acids. Germline V lookup: CDR1 SNHLY, CDR2 FYNNEI. DNA for the CDR3: TGTGCCAGCAGCCGCCTGGCCCTAGGCAGGGGTAATACGGATACGCAGTATTTT. This encodes CASSRLALGRGNTDTQYF. Based on the CDR3 plus reference TRBV2 and TRBJ2-3, the full variable domain is EPEVTQTPSHQVTQMGQEVILRCVPISNHLYFYWYRQILGQKVEFLVSFYNNEISEKSEIFDDQFSVERPDGSNFTLKIRSTKLEDSAMYFCASSRLALGRGNTDTQYFGPGTRLTVL.

The CDR3 is CASSRTGGRETQYF. The DNA of the CDR3 is TGTGCCAGCAGTCGCACAGGGGGCCGAGAGACCCAGTACTTC. This chain joins TRBV28 and TRBJ2-5; 9 bases line up with TRBD1. CDR1 and CDR2 from the germline V gene are MDHEN and SYDVKM. The CDR3 covers 14 residues. V gave up 5 bases and J gave up 4 bases; unmatched junction bases: 5.

This chain links TRBV5-1 with TRBJ2-5, with TRBD1 as a possible D gene (5 bases). Trimming removed 4 bases at V and 1 base at J, with 17 bases between. The CDR3 is made up of 16 amino acids. Germline V lookup: CDR1 SGHRS, CDR2 YFSETQ. CDR3 amino acids: CASSQGHQSFQETQYF. The CDR3 DNA reads TGCGCCAGCAGCCAAGGACATCAGTCTTTCCAAGAGACCCAGTACTTC.